The 20 T cell receptor beta chains reported below all come from one sample, sequenced in a study of vaccination and CD4 T cells after COVID-19. The Oncomine TCR Beta short-read assay was applied to DNA of cultured CD4+ T cells. TCRdb passed the PCR reads through MiXCR, listing each CDR3 protein once. The sample contains about 26,000 distinct CDR3 sequences, 40% to 50% of which appear only once. As to treatment: roughly ten-day PBMC culture with coronavirus spike peptide pools or control peptides (ViraFEST assay). Antigen specificity for these receptors is unknown. Sequencing was done on a sample of CD4+ T cells from blood, cultured in vitro. These receptors were taken from a human donor who had recovered from COVID-19.

The V call is TRBV7-2, the J call TRBJ1-4, with unresolved D. Trimming stripped 5 bases from V and 8 bases from J, with 12 bases between. The CDR3 is made up of 13 amino acids. Germline CDR1 reads SGHTA; CDR2 reads FQGNSA. The CDR3 is CASSDRGGEKLFF. CDR3 coding DNA: TGTGCCAGCAGCGACCGGGGTGGAGAAAAACTGTTTTTT.

This clonotype has a handful of counts. The J gene is TRBJ1-2, the V gene TRBV5-1; TRBD1 aligns across 9 bases. Trimming removed 0 bases from V and 8 bases from J; junction bases left unmatched: 11. There are 16 residues in the CDR3. Germline V CDR1 and CDR2: SGHRS, YFSETQ. Here the CDR3 DNA reads TGCGCCAGCAGCTTGGCCCAACCGGGACAGGGATGGGGCTACACCTTC. This gives the protein CASSLAQPGQGWGYTF.

This chain uses TRBV6-1 with TRBJ1-1; D remains ambiguous. Looked up from germline, CDR1 is MNHNS and CDR2 is SASEGT. CDR3 length: 15 residues. The ends were cut back, 6 bases at V and 1 base at J, with 15 bases in the middle. The CDR3 region has the DNA TGTGCCAGCAGCCCACGGTTCAGGACGAACACTGAAGCTTTCTTT. The encoded protein is CASSPRFRTNTEAFF.

The rearrangement uses TRBV27 and TRBJ1-1; D may be TRBD1 (6 bases). CDR3 size: 13 residues. Germline assignment: CDR1 MNHEY and CDR2 SMNVEV (reference sequence). The ends were cut back, 8 bases at V and 3 bases at J, with 13 bases in the middle. The CDR3 is CASRRGQYTEAFF. CDR3 DNA: TGTGCCAGCCGGAGGGGACAATACACTGAAGCTTTCTTT.

V usage is TRBV5-1 and J usage is TRBJ1-3; possible D gene TRBD1, 6 bases. This CDR3 has 15 amino acids. V lost 1 base, J lost 3 bases, and 11 bases lay in between. Per germline, CDR1 SGHRS and CDR2 YFSETQ. This CDR3 is CASSLQGYIGNTIYF. The CDR3 DNA reads as TGCGCCAGCAGCTTGCAGGGGTACATTGGAAACACCATATATTTT.

The table lists this clonotype with a few counts. The rearrangement joins TRBV6-1 to TRBJ2-7, with TRBD1 matching over 10 bases. With 6 bases clipped from V and 1 base from J, the junction kept 6 bases outside the gene matches. This CDR3 is built from 15 residues. CDR1 MNHNS and CDR2 SASEGT come from the germline V gene. CDR3 nucleotide sequence: TGTGCCAGCAGCCTCCGGGACAGGGGATCCTACGAGCAGTACTTC. Protein product: CASSLRDRGSYEQYF.

This rearrangement joins TRBV19 to TRBJ2-5; the D is unclear. V lost 0 bases and J lost 8, with 10 bases in between. The germline CDR1 and CDR2 sequences are LNHDA and SQIVND (reference sequence). This CDR3 has 13 amino acids. The CDR3 sequence: CASSIEIGYTQYF. The CDR3 region has the DNA TGTGCCAGTAGTATAGAGATTGGATATACCCAGTACTTC.

This rearrangement joins TRBV24-1 to TRBJ2-1; TRBD1 matches at 10 bases. The CDR3 covers 16 residues. Trimming took 6 bases from V and 3 from J; bases not matched to a gene: 7. CDR1 is KGHDR, CDR2 SFDVKD, per germline. The CDR3 here is CATSPGDRGHYNEQFF. DNA for the CDR3: TGTGCCACCAGTCCCGGGGACAGGGGACACTACAATGAGCAGTTCTTC.

The chain recombines TRBV2 with TRBJ2-7, with no clear D. The CDR3 loop spans 16 amino acids. Germline CDR1 SNHLY, CDR2 FYNNEI. Between the trimmed V and J ends, which lost 2 bases and 0 bases, there was a span of 14 bases. CDR3 bases: TGTGCCAGCAGTGAACGTTTCCAGCGAGTCTCCTACGAGCAGTACTTC. Amino acid sequence: CASSERFQRVSYEQYF.

The genes are TRBV5-1 and TRBJ1-1; a possible D gene is TRBD1 (6 bases). V was cut by 4 bases and J by 4 bases, with 17 bases left in between. The CDR3 contains 15 residues. Per germline, CDR1 SGHRS and CDR2 YFSETQ. The CDR3 loop reads CASSQGEGVSTEAFF. CDR3 coding DNA: TGCGCCAGCAGCCAGGGTGAGGGGGTGAGCACTGAAGCTTTCTTT. Full variable domain (remainder filled in from reference TRBV5-1 and TRBJ1-1): KAGVTQTPRYLIKTRGQQVTLSCSPISGHRSVSWYQQTPGQGLQFLFEYFSETQRNKGNFPGRFSGRQFSNSRSEMNVSTLELGDSALYLCASSQGEGVSTEAFFGQGTRLTVV.

The DNA of the CDR3 is TGTGCCACCAGTGACCCAGGGGACTCCTACGAGCAGTACTTC. Translated, it gives CATSDPGDSYEQYF. The V and J genes are TRBV24-1 and TRBJ2-7, with D possibly TRBD1 on 6 matching bases. V gave up 4 bases and J gave up 0 bases, with 9 bases separating them. CDR3 length equals 14 residues. The V gene's germline CDR1 is KGHDR and CDR2 SFDVKD.

This chain joins TRBV6-2 or TRBV6-3 and TRBJ1-2; perhaps TRBD1 as D (5 bases). The V gene's germline CDR1 is MNHEY and CDR2 SVGEGT. The CDR3 runs to 14 residues. V was clipped by 2 bases and J by 6 bases, with 13 bases between them. The CDR3 region has the DNA TGTGCCAGCAGTTACCGGAGAGGGGCCGATGGCTACACCTTC. Protein product: CASSYRRGADGYTF.

The chain carries TRBV11-2 and TRBJ2-7; D remains ambiguous. The V gene lost 4 bases and the J gene lost 5 bases, with 12 bases spanning the gap. The CDR3 is 13 amino acids. Germline V gives CDR1 SGHAT, CDR2 FQNNGV. CDR3 nucleotides: TGTGCCAGCAGCTCTCGCGTGGGAAACGAGCAGTACTTC. As protein: CASSSRVGNEQYF.

Remarks on this clonotype: An end of the junction differs from the germline gene, which may be a read error. V is TRBV11-3 and J is TRBJ2-1; D is unresolved. The CDR3 is made up of 14 amino acids. Per the germline V gene, CDR1 is SGHNT and CDR2 is YENEEA. The CDR3 DNA follows: TGTGCCAGCAGCTCCCTAACATCCTACACTGAGCAGTTCTTC. This translates into CASSSLTSYTEQFF. Combining the CDR3 with reference TRBV11-3 and TRBJ2-1 gives the whole variable domain EAGVVQSPRYKIIEKKQPVAFWCNPISGHNTLYWYLQNLGQGPELLIRYENEEAVDDSQLPKDRFSAERLKGVDSTLKIQPAELGDSAVYLCASSSLTSYTEQFFGPGTRLTVL.

A single count supports this clonotype. The DNA of the CDR3 is TGTGCCAGCACCAGGACTTGGGAGTCTCACACTGAAGCTTTCTTT. It specifies CASTRTWESHTEAFF. The chain employs TRBV2 and TRBJ1-1, with D unresolved. The CDR3 spans 15 residues. From germline, CDR1 is SNHLY and CDR2 FYNNEI. Trimming stripped 7 bases from V and 3 bases from J, with 18 bases between. Full variable domain (outside the CDR3, taken from reference TRBV2 and TRBJ1-1): EPEVTQTPSHQVTQMGQEVILRCVPISNHLYFYWYRQILGQKVEFLVSFYNNEISEKSEIFDDQFSVERPDGSNFTLKIRSTKLEDSAMYFCASTRTWESHTEAFFGQGTRLTVV.

The genes are TRBV19 and TRBJ2-6; D ambiguous. Germline V gene lookup returns CDR1 LNHDA and CDR2 SQIVND (reference sequence). The V end was cut by 3 bases, the J end by 4 bases, with 19 bases between. The CDR3 contains 18 residues. For the CDR3, the DNA is TGTGCCAGTAGTATGGGCCAAGGTCCCTTATACGGGGCCAACGTCCTGACTTTC. Its protein product is CASSMGQGPLYGANVLTF.

This clonotype is categorized as large. The chain carries TRBV20-1 and TRBJ2-7, with 11 nucleotides matching TRBD1. Germline CDR1 reads DFQATT; CDR2 reads SNEGSKA (reference sequence). The V gene end was trimmed by 0 bases and the J gene end by 4 bases; junction bases not matched to a gene: 2. This CDR3 comprises 14 residues. CDR3 region: CSAREGTGGYEQYF. The DNA for the CDR3 is TGCAGTGCTAGAGAGGGGACAGGGGGATACGAGCAGTACTTC.

The rearrangement uses TRBV28 and TRBJ2-5, with 7 nucleotides matching TRBD2. The CDR3 covers 16 residues. Per the germline V gene, CDR1 is MDHEN and CDR2 is SYDVKM. V trimming: 3 bases; J trimming: 5 bases; junction bases outside the gene matches: 12. This chain's CDR3 is CASSFRGGGFGETQYF. The CDR3 DNA is TGTGCCAGCAGTTTTCGGGGCGGGGGATTTGGGGAGACCCAGTACTTC. Based on the CDR3 plus reference TRBV28 and TRBJ2-5, the full variable domain is DVKVTQSSRYLVKRTGEKVFLECVQDMDHENMFWYRQDPGLGLRLIYFSYDVKMKEKGDIPEGYSVSREKKERFSLILESASTNQTSMYLCASSFRGGGFGETQYFGPGTRLLVL.

This rearrangement joins TRBV5-6 to TRBJ1-1, with 9 bases identical to TRBD1. CDR3 length equals 16 residues. Trimming took 1 base from V and 7 from J; bases not matched to a gene: 11. The V gene's germline CDR1 is SGHDT and CDR2 YYEEEE. CDR3 in DNA: TGTGCCAGCAGCTTGTCGTGGGACAGGGTAGCTAATGAAGCTTTCTTT. This sequence encodes CASSLSWDRVANEAFF.

The chain joins TRBV5-1 to TRBJ2-2; D may be TRBD1 (6 bases). Trimming stripped 1 base from V and 4 bases from J, with 11 bases between. CDR3 length: 15 amino acids. Germline CDR1 and CDR2: SGHRS and YFSETQ. CDR3 sequence: CASSLTGSGTGELFF. CDR3 coding DNA: TGCGCCAGCAGCTTGACAGGGTCCGGCACCGGGGAGCTGTTTTTT.